The clone carrying this T cell receptor beta chain appeared a single time. Positive CCR7 selection of CD45RO-negative cells yielded the naive CD8 cells, and terminally differentiated effector memory CD45RA+ cells were excluded. Germline V lookup: CDR1 SGDLS, CDR2 YYNGEE. Trimming took 3 bases from V and 1 from J, leaving 16 bases between them. This CDR3 is built from 16 residues. The data stem from a study of shared clonotypes between healthy human individuals. TCRdb's copy holds only in-frame clones and misses some; the assay was immunoSEQ multiplex PCR. In the table there are around 2,100,000 clones, about 95% of which are singletons.

Sequencing used naive CD8+ T cells sorted from blood. The chain has TRBV9 and TRBJ2-5; weak D call: TRBD1 (5 bases). This clonotype was sampled from a man between 18 and 35 years old in good health. CDR3 loop: CASSASGLRGQETQYF. CDR3 sequence (DNA): TGTGCCAGCAGCGCATCAGGGTTAAGGGGCCAAGAGACCCAGTACTTC. Supplemented by reference TRBV9 and TRBJ2-5, the full variable domain reads DSGVTQTPKHLITATGQRVTLRCSPRSGDLSVYWYQQSLDQGLQFLIQYYNGEERAKGNILERFSAQQFPDLHSELNLSSLELGDSALYFCASSASGLRGQETQYFGPGTRLLVL.